This entry lists 10 T cell receptor beta chains sequenced from one sample in a study of control samples from healthy donors and cancer patients. TCRdb keeps only in-frame clones here, not all; method: immunoSEQ multiplex PCR. Among 100,000 to 150,000 clones listed, roughly 92% were seen once. Sequenced sample: blood. The receptors derive from a man aged 18 to 30 in good health.

V is TRBV5-1 and J is TRBJ2-7; D is uncertain. The germline CDR1 and CDR2 sequences are SGHRS and YFSETQ. The V gene lost 6 bases and the J gene lost 0 bases, with 13 bases spanning the gap. There are 14 residues in the CDR3. This CDR3 is CASTSKPSSYEQYF. In nucleotides, the CDR3 is TGCGCCAGCACTAGTAAGCCGAGCTCCTACGAGCAGTACTTC.

The chain is built from TRBV19 and TRBJ1-2, with D tentatively TRBD1 (6 bases). The V and J ends lost 5 bases and 3 bases respectively, with 10 bases between them. Germline CDR1 and CDR2: LNHDA and SQIVND (reference sequence). The CDR3 loop spans 13 amino acids. CDR3: CASSFRGDYGYTF. For the CDR3, the DNA is TGTGCCAGTAGTTTCAGGGGAGACTATGGCTACACCTTC.

This rearrangement joins TRBV14 to TRBJ2-1, with D perhaps matching TRBD1 (5 bases). Germline V gene sequence: CDR1 SGHDN, CDR2 FVKESK. The V end was cut by 3 bases, the J end by 10 bases, with 13 bases between. The CDR3 extends over 13 amino acids. CDR3 residues: CASSHLVRAEQFF. The CDR3 bases are TGTGCCAGCAGCCATTTGGTCAGGGCGGAGCAGTTCTTC.

V and J are TRBV4-1 and TRBJ1-2, with 7 bases aligning to TRBD1. Germline-derived CDR1 and CDR2 are MGHRA and YSYEKL. V shed 1 base and J 5 bases; nucleotides not matched to a gene: 4. CDR3 length: 14 amino acids. The CDR3 region is CASSQVGQTYGYTF. As DNA, the CDR3 is TGCGCCAGCAGCCAAGTGGGACAGACATATGGCTACACCTTC.

This chain uses TRBV4-1 with TRBJ2-4; TRBD2 agrees at 8 bases. Germline CDR1 is MGHRA and CDR2 is YSYEKL. The CDR3 is made up of 17 amino acids. Losses at the gene ends were 5 bases for V and 0 bases for J; bases not matched to a gene: 9. The CDR3 region is CASSGTASGLAKNIQYF. CDR3 in DNA: TGCGCCAGCAGCGGAACGGCTAGCGGGCTAGCCAAAAACATTCAGTACTTC.

This sequence joins TRBV29-1 and TRBJ1-5; 9 nucleotides agree with TRBD1. Germline assignment: CDR1 SQVTM and CDR2 ANQGSEA. This CDR3 comprises 13 residues. Unmatched junction bases numbered 7, after V lost 7 bases and J lost 6 bases. CDR3 bases: TGCAGCGCCCGGACAGGGGAAAGTCAGCCCCAGCATTTT. Translating gives CSARTGESQPQHF.

The chain recombines TRBV7-2 with TRBJ2-3; 11 bases are a match to TRBD2. The CDR3 is 16 residues long. Germline CDR1 SGHTA, CDR2 FQGNSA. The junction had 10 bases not matched to a gene; V was cut back by 4 bases and J by 7 bases. In nucleotides, the CDR3 is TGTGCCAGCAGCTCCCCCCGACTAGCGGGGAGTAATACGCAGTATTTT. Encoded protein: CASSSPRLAGSNTQYF. Based on the CDR3 plus reference TRBV7-2 and TRBJ2-3, the full variable domain is GAGVSQSPSNKVTEKGKDVELRCDPISGHTALYWYRQSLGQGLEFLIYFQGNSAPDKSGLPSDRFSAERTGGSVSTLTIQRTQQEDSAVYLCASSSPRLAGSNTQYFGPGTRLTVL.

The chain uses TRBV3-1 (or the pseudogene TRBV3-2) and TRBJ2-3, with D unresolved. Per the germline V gene, CDR1 is LGHDT and CDR2 is YNNKEL (reference sequence). V lost 2 bases and J lost 4, with 7 bases in between. The CDR3 totals 13 residues. The CDR3, as DNA: TGTGCCAGCAGCCAACTGATCGCAGATACGCAGTATTTT. Translating gives CASSQLIADTQYF.

The chain combines TRBV4-1 with TRBJ1-4, with D possibly matching TRBD1 (6 bases). Per the germline V gene, CDR1 is MGHRA and CDR2 is YSYEKL. Deletions cut 0 bases from V and 7 bases from J, with 15 bases between. CDR3 size: 16 residues. CDR3 sequence reads: CASSQDLGQGFEKLFF. In DNA, the CDR3 is TGCGCCAGCAGCCAAGATCTGGGGCAGGGGTTTGAAAAACTGTTTTTT.

This chain connects TRBV2 to TRBJ1-1; TRBD1 agrees at 7 bases. Trimming at V came to 6 bases and at J to 7 bases, leaving 11 bases not matched to a gene. Germline V CDR1 and CDR2: SNHLY, FYNNEI. This CDR3 is built from 14 residues. The CDR3 nucleotides are TGTGCCAGCAGATCCTGGGGGACAGACCTTGAAGCTTTCTTT. This gives the protein CASRSWGTDLEAFF.